The entry below gives a single T cell receptor beta chain sequence along with its context. The source of the sample is a study of control samples from healthy donors and cancer patients. Per the germline V gene, CDR1 is MNHNS and CDR2 is SASEGT. With 3 bases removed from V and 0 bases from J, the gap between germline ends came to 11 bases. There are 15 residues in the CDR3. Generated by immunoSEQ multiplex PCR, the TCRdb table keeps only in-frame clones and is missing some. The profile covers some 80,000 clones, with just under 90% appearing a single time and 5.5% taken by the ten largest. Sequenced input: blood. The V call is TRBV6-1, the J call TRBJ1-1; D is unclear. The source is a man aged 50-60 years in good health. CDR3: CASSDPRGVNTEAFF. The CDR3 DNA reads as TGTGCCAGCAGTGACCCCCGGGGAGTGAACACTGAAGCTTTCTTT.